The next 26 T cell receptor beta chains were all read from a single sample in a study of blood T cells in healthy people across ages. Using a J-beta primer mix together with a sample-barcoded 5' primer, a second PCR was run for roughly 6 to 12 cycles. A single record per CDR3 protein comes from TCRdb applying MiXCR to the 5' RACE reads. This sample has fewer than 800,000 distinct CDR3 sequences, with 20% to 25% found just once. These sequences were also reported in another study, on T cells of mothers and their children.

Sequencing was carried out using blood. The source of these receptors is a boy aged 5 to 17 in good health.

The chain uses TRBV20-1 and TRBJ2-3, with TRBD2 as a possible D gene (5 bases). The V end lost 3 bases, the J end lost 1 base, and 11 bases lay between the germline ends. The length of the CDR3 is 14 residues. Germline values: CDR1 DFQATT, CDR2 SNEGSKA (reference sequence). Written as DNA, the CDR3 is TGCAGTGCTAGTGGGGAGAAGGGCACAGATACGCAGTATTTT. Amino acids: CSASGEKGTDTQYF.

The chain couples TRBV20-1 to TRBJ2-5; 7 nucleotides match TRBD2. Germline trimming cut 5 bases from V and 4 bases from J; bases unmatched to any gene: 7. The CDR3 extends over 13 amino acids. Germline CDR1 DFQATT, CDR2 SNEGSKA (reference sequence). CDR3 amino acids: CSAREAGTETQYF. CDR3 DNA: TGCAGTGCTCGGGAGGCCGGGACAGAGACCCAGTACTTC.

The gene calls are TRBV29-1 and TRBJ2-7; D is possibly TRBD1 (6 bases). The V end was cut by 0 bases, the J end by 3 bases, with 15 bases between. CDR1 and CDR2 from the germline V gene are SQVTM and ANQGSEA. The CDR3 runs 15 residues. CDR3 residues: CSVEDRNREIYEQYF. The CDR3 bases are TGCAGCGTTGAAGATCGTAACAGGGAGATCTACGAGCAGTACTTC.

The gene calls are TRBV29-1 and TRBJ2-3; D is possibly TRBD1 (5 bases). The CDR3 sequence is 14 residues long. Germline V lookup: CDR1 SQVTM, CDR2 ANQGSEA. Trimming removed 3 bases at V and 2 bases at J, with 12 bases between. CDR3 protein: CSVEWGYHTDTQYF. CDR3 DNA: TGCAGCGTTGAGTGGGGCTACCACACAGATACGCAGTATTTT.

The rearrangement joins TRBV7-8 to TRBJ1-6, with 8 bases fitting TRBD1. CDR3 size: 15 residues. Looked up from germline, CDR1 is SGHVS and CDR2 is FQNEAQ. J was trimmed by 7 bases and V by 1 base; bases with no gene match: 3. Here the CDR3 DNA reads TGTGCCAGCAGCTTAGACAGGGGGGACAATTCACCCCTCCACTTT. Translating gives CASSLDRGDNSPLHF.

In this sample, this clonotype turned up a few times. This sequence joins TRBV6-6 and TRBJ2-5, with D possibly matching TRBD1 (6 bases). Germline values: CDR1 MNHNY, CDR2 SVGAGI (reference sequence). The ends were cut back, 8 bases at V and 5 bases at J, with 18 bases in the middle. CDR3 size: 14 residues. CDR3 coding DNA: TGTGCCAGCCTGCTTCCAGGGGTTGGGGAGACCCAGTACTTC. Translation gives CASLLPGVGETQYF.

This clonotype has more than one count but fewer than ten. As DNA, the CDR3 is TGTGCCAGCAGAACTGATGGGATGCGGGAGACCCAGTACTTC. Translated, it gives CASRTDGMRETQYF. The chain employs TRBV7-9 and TRBJ2-5; no reliable D call. The CDR3 is 14 residues long. Looked up from germline, CDR1 is SEHNR and CDR2 is FQNEAQ (reference sequence). The ends were cut back, 6 bases at V and 5 bases at J, with 16 bases in the middle.

The chain uses TRBV10-3 and TRBJ2-5; 11 bases map to TRBD2. The CDR3 has 17 amino acids. The germline V gene has CDR1 ENHRY and CDR2 SYGVKD. V lost 3 bases to trimming and J lost 2 bases; unmatched junction nucleotides: 8. The chain's CDR3 is CAISDPLAGGYQETQYF. As DNA, the CDR3 is TGTGCCATCAGTGATCCTCTAGCGGGGGGATATCAAGAGACCCAGTACTTC.

With respect to this clonotype: Compared with germline, one end of the junction differs, possibly owing to a read error. The chain carries TRBV6-5 and TRBJ1-2; 8 bases line up with TRBD1. Germline V lookup: CDR1 MNHEY, CDR2 SVGAGI. The CDR3 loop spans 15 amino acids. CDR3 nucleotide sequence: TGTGCCAGCAGTCGCGGACAGGGAGGCTCCTATGGCTACGCCTTC. It yields the protein CASSRGQGGSYGYAF.

This clonotype was observed a handful of times. The J gene is TRBJ2-7, the V gene TRBV29-1; no firm D call. From germline, CDR1 is SQVTM and CDR2 ANQGSEA. CDR3 length equals 12 residues. Trimming took off 2 bases at V and 2 bases at J, with 7 bases between the two ends. CDR3 region: CSVESTAYEQYF. CDR3 nucleotides: TGCAGCGTTGAAAGCACCGCCTACGAGCAGTACTTC.

This clonotype was observed many times. CDR3 nucleotides: TGCGCCAGCAGCCTCGGACTCGGCTCCTACAATGAGCAGTTCTTC. It is translated as CASSLGLGSYNEQFF. The J gene is TRBJ2-1, the V gene TRBV5-1, with D perhaps matching TRBD2 (5 bases). V lost 4 bases and J lost 0, with 11 bases in between. The germline V gene has CDR1 SGHRS and CDR2 YFSETQ. The CDR3 extends over 15 amino acids. Together with reference TRBV5-1 and TRBJ2-1, the CDR3 gives the full variable domain: KAGVTQTPRYLIKTRGQQVTLSCSPISGHRSVSWYQQTPGQGLQFLFEYFSETQRNKGNFPGRFSGRQFSNSRSEMNVSTLELGDSALYLCASSLGLGSYNEQFFGPGTRLTVL.

The rearrangement links TRBV29-1 to TRBJ2-5, with D possibly being TRBD1 (6 bases). The end of the DNA fits TRBJ2-7 better, so the J call may be wrong. The CDR3 covers 12 residues. From germline, CDR1 is SQVTM and CDR2 ANQGSEA. The CDR3 protein is CSARDTAYEQYF. The CDR3 region has the DNA TGCAGCGCCCGGGACACCGCCTACGAGCAGTACTTC.

This clonotype was picked up a small number of times. V is TRBV6-4 and J is TRBJ2-2, with 8 bases identical to TRBD1. Germline trimming cut 5 bases from V and 1 base from J; bases unmatched to any gene: 6. CDR1 is MRHNA and CDR2 is SNTAGT in the germline V gene. There are 16 residues in the CDR3. The CDR3 protein is CASSRSGTGNTGELFF. The CDR3 nucleotides read TGTGCCAGCAGTAGATCCGGGACAGGGAACACCGGGGAGCTGTTTTTT.

The chain uses TRBV5-6 and TRBJ2-5; TRBD2 might be the D (7 bases). The CDR3 runs 14 residues. The germline V gene encodes CDR1 SGHDT and CDR2 YYEEEE. Deletions cut 6 bases from V and 6 bases from J, with 18 bases between. This chain's CDR3 is CASTNWGGAKTQYF. The CDR3 DNA is TGTGCCAGCACCAACTGGGGGGGGGCAAAGACCCAGTACTTC.

This clonotype was seen a single time. This rearrangement joins TRBV7-3 to TRBJ2-2; D call uncertain. Germline CDR1 and CDR2: SGHTA and FQGTGA. Trimming removed 8 bases from V and 8 bases from J, with 9 bases in between. The CDR3 spans 11 residues. In nucleotides, the CDR3 is TGTGCCAGCCCCGAGGATGGGGAGCTGTTTTTT. Translated: CASPEDGELFF. The whole variable domain, filled in from reference TRBV7-3 and TRBJ2-2, reads GAGVSQTPSNKVTEKGKYVELRCDPISGHTALYWYRQSLGQGPEFLIYFQGTGAADDSGLPNDRFFAVRPEGSVSTLKIQRTERGDSAVYLCASPEDGELFFGEGSRLTVL.

The V gene is TRBV5-1, the J gene TRBJ1-1, with unresolved D. This CDR3 is 14 amino acids long. V was trimmed by 0 bases and J by 1 base, leaving 7 bases between them. Germline CDR1 SGHRS, CDR2 YFSETQ. The CDR3 DNA is TGCGCCAGCAGCTTGGGCTGGGAGAACACTGAAGCTTTCTTT. This translates into CASSLGWENTEAFF. The full variable domain, its missing parts supplied by reference TRBV5-1 and TRBJ1-1, is KAGVTQTPRYLIKTRGQQVTLSCSPISGHRSVSWYQQTPGQGLQFLFEYFSETQRNKGNFPGRFSGRQFSNSRSEMNVSTLELGDSALYLCASSLGWENTEAFFGQGTRLTVV.

The genes are TRBV28 and TRBJ2-7; possibly TRBD1 or TRBD2 for D (7 bases each). Germline lookup yields CDR1 MDHEN and CDR2 SYDVKM. Trimming cost V 5 bases and J 12 bases, with 20 bases left between them. The CDR3 spans 13 residues. For the CDR3, the DNA is TGTGCCAGCAGTCCTACGACAGGGAGGGTCGGGTACTTC. Its protein is CASSPTTGRVGYF.

The V gene is TRBV28, the J gene TRBJ2-7, with a tentative D call TRBD1 (5 bases). The CDR3 consists of 14 residues. The germline CDR1 and CDR2 sequences are MDHEN and SYDVKM. The CDR3 nucleotides read TGTGCTACGACCGGCAGGGAATCGAACTACGAGCAGTACTTC. Translation gives CATTGRESNYEQYF.

DNA of the CDR3: TGTGCCAGCAGCTTGGGCCCCGTTCTGGGATCTGGCACTGAAGCTTTCTTT. It encodes CASSLGPVLGSGTEAFF. The chain joins TRBV5-5 to TRBJ1-1, with D uncertain. CDR1 is SGHKS and CDR2 is YYEKEE in the germline V gene (reference sequence). The V end lost 0 bases, the J end lost 4 bases, and 19 bases lay between the germline ends. The CDR3 has 17 residues.

The chain joins TRBV9 to TRBJ2-4, with D possibly TRBD2 on 5 matching bases. CDR1 SGDLS and CDR2 YYNGEE come from the germline V gene. V shed 5 bases and J shed 5 bases, with 20 bases lying between them. This CDR3 comprises 16 residues. CDR3: CASRTTGISTENIQYF. CDR3 coding DNA: TGTGCCAGCAGAACCACCGGGATCTCAACTGAAAACATTCAGTACTTC. The variable domain in full, with the rest retrieved from reference TRBV9 and TRBJ2-4, is DSGVTQTPKHLITATGQRVTLRCSPRSGDLSVYWYQQSLDQGLQFLIQYYNGEERAKGNILERFSAQQFPDLHSELNLSSLELGDSALYFCASRTTGISTENIQYFGAGTRLSVL.

The J gene is TRBJ2-7, the V gene TRBV20-1; D uncertain. V was clipped by 6 bases and J by 7 bases, with 19 bases between them. Germline V gene data show CDR1 as DFQATT and CDR2 as SNEGSKA (reference sequence). This CDR3 spans 13 amino acids. CDR3 sequence (DNA): TGCAGTGCCCACCCCCTGGGAATAGCAGAGCAGTACTTC. Its protein is CSAHPLGIAEQYF.

The chain employs TRBV2 and TRBJ2-5; D possibly corresponds to TRBD2 (6 bases). The DNA end lines up better with TRBJ2-1; the J call may be wrong. Germline V lookup: CDR1 SNHLY, CDR2 FYNNEI. The CDR3 contains 13 residues. CDR3 residues: CASGDSFGNEQFF. CDR3 bases: TGTGCCAGCGGGGACTCATTTGGGAATGAGCAGTTCTTC.

The genes are TRBV28 and TRBJ2-7; D unclear. This CDR3 region has 13 residues. Germline loops: CDR1 MDHEN, CDR2 SYDVKM. Trimming cost V 5 bases and J 2 bases, with 10 bases left between them. CDR3 region: CASSGLPPYEQYF. The CDR3 nucleotides are TGTGCCAGCAGTGGGCTACCCCCCTACGAGCAGTACTTC.

The sample holds a few counts of this clonotype. The V call is TRBV7-9, the J call TRBJ2-7; perhaps D is TRBD1 or TRBD2 (7 bases each). This CDR3 has 16 amino acids. Trimming removed 6 bases from V and 0 bases from J, with 18 bases in between. Germline CDR1 and CDR2: SEHNR and FQNEAQ (reference sequence). The CDR3 spells CASSVQGGLNSYEQYF. CDR3 coding DNA: TGTGCCAGCAGTGTCCAGGGGGGGCTGAACTCCTACGAGCAGTACTTC.

The CDR3 nucleotides are TGTGCCAGCAGCTTAGATTCTAGCGGGAGTTTAAATGAGCAGTTCTTC. This translates into CASSLDSSGSLNEQFF. This chain links TRBV7-2 with TRBJ2-1; 10 nucleotides agree with TRBD2. The CDR3 contains 16 residues. Germline trimming cut 1 base from V and 7 bases from J; bases unmatched to any gene: 7. Per the germline V gene, CDR1 is SGHTA and CDR2 is FQGNSA.

V gene TRBV10-3 combines with J gene TRBJ2-1; weak D call: TRBD2 (6 bases). Judging by the DNA end, TRBJ2-5 fits better; the J call may be wrong. The V gene's germline CDR1 is ENHRY and CDR2 SYGVKD. CDR3 length: 14 residues. The DNA of the CDR3 is TGTGCCACCAGCGGTAGCGGAGCCGAAGAGACCCAGTACTTC. It is translated as CATSGSGAEETQYF.